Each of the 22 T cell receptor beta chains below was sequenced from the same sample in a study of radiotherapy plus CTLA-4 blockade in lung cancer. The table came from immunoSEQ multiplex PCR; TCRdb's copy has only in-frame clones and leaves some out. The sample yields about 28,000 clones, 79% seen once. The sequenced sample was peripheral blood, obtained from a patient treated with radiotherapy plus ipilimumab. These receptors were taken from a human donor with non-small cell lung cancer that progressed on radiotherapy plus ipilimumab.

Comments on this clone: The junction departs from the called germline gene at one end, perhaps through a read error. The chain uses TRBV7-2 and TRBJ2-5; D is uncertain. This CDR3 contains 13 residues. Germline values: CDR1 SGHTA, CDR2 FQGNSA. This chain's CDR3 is CASSARTPLVPDF. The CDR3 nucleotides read TGTGCCAGCAGCGCACGGACCCCTTTGGTCCCAGACTTC.

CDR3 region: CASSSRRYVGDTQYF. The CDR3 DNA reads TGTGCCAGCAGTTCGCGTCGCTACGTAGGAGATACGCAGTATTTT. The chain joins TRBV28 to TRBJ2-3; D is undetermined. Germline V CDR1 and CDR2: MDHEN, SYDVKM. This CDR3 spans 15 amino acids. The germline V and J ends were trimmed by 4 bases and 5 bases, with 16 bases remaining between them.

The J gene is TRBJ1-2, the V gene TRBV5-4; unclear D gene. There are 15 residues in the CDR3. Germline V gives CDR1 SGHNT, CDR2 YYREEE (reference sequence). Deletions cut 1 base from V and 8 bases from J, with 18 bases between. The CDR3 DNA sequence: TGTGCCAGCAGCTTGAACGCGGGGATAAACTTCGGCTACACCTTC. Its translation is CASSLNAGINFGYTF.

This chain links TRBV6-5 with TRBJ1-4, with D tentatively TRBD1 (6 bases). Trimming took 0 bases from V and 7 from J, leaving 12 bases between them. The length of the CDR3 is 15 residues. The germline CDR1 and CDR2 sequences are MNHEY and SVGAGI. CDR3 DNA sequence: TGTGCCAGCAGTTACTCAGGCAGGGGAGGTGAAAAACTGTTTTTT. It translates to CASSYSGRGGEKLFF.

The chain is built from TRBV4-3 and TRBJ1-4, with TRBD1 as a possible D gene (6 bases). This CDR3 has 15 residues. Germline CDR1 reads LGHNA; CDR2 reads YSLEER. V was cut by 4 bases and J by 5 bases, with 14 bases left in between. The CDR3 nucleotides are TGCGCCAGCAGCCTACCCGGGACACGAAATGAAAAACTGTTTTTT. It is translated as CASSLPGTRNEKLFF.

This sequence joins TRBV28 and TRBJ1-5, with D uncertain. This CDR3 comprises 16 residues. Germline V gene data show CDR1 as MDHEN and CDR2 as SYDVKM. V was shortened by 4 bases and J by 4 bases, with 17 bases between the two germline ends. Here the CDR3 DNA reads TGTGCCAGCAGTTCGCAAGCCCACTCCTTTAATCAGCCCCAGCATTTT. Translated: CASSSQAHSFNQPQHF.

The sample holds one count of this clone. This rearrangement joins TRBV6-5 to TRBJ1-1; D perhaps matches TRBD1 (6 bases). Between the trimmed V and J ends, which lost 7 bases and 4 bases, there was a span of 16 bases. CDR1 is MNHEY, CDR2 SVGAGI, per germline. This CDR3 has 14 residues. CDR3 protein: CASTFPGGATEAFF. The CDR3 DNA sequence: TGTGCCAGCACCTTCCCGGGGGGGGCCACTGAAGCTTTCTTT.

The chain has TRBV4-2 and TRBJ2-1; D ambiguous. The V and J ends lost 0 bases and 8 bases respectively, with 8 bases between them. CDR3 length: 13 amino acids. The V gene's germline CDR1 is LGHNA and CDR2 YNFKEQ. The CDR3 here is CASSQEPSHEQFF. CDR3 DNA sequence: TGTGCCAGCAGCCAAGAGCCGAGCCATGAGCAGTTCTTC.

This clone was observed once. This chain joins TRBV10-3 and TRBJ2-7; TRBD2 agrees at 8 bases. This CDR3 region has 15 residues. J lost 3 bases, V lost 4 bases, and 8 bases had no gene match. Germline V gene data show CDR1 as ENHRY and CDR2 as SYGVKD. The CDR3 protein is CAISALGLEIYEQYF. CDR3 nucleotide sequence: TGTGCCATCAGTGCCTTGGGACTAGAGATCTACGAGCAGTACTTC.

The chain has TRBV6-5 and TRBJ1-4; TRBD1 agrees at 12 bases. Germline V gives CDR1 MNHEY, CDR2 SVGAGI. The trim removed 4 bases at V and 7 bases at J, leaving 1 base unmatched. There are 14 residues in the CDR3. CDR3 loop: CASSSGQGAEKLFF. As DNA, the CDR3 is TGTGCCAGCAGTTCGGGACAGGGGGCTGAAAAACTGTTTTTT.

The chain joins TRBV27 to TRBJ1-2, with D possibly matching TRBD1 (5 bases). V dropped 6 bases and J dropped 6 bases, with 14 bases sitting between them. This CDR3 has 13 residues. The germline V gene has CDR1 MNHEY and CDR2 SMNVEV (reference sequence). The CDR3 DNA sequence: TGTGCCAGCAGCCTCCAGCCAGGGAATGGCTACACCTTC. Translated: CASSLQPGNGYTF.

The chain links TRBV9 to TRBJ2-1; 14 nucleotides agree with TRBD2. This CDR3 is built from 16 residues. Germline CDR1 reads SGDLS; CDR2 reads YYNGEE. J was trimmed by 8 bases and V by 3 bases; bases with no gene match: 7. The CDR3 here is CASSGGTSGSKDEQFF. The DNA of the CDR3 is TGTGCCAGCAGCGGGGGGACTAGCGGGAGTAAAGATGAGCAGTTCTTC. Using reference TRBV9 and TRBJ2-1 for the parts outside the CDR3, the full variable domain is DSGVTQTPKHLITATGQRVTLRCSPRSGDLSVYWYQQSLDQGLQFLIQYYNGEERAKGNILERFSAQQFPDLHSELNLSSLELGDSALYFCASSGGTSGSKDEQFFGPGTRLTVL.

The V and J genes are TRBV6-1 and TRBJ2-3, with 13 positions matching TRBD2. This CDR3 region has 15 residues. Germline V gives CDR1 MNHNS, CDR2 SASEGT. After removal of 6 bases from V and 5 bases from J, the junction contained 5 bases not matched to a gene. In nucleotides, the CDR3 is TGTGCCAGCAGACTAGCGGGAGGGCCGATAGATACGCAGTATTTT. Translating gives CASRLAGGPIDTQYF.

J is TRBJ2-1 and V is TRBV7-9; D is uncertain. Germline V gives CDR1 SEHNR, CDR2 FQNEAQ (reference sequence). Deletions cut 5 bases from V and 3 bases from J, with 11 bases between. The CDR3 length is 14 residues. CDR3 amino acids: CASSPSPLYNEQFF. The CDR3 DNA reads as TGTGCCAGCAGCCCCTCACCTCTCTACAATGAGCAGTTCTTC.

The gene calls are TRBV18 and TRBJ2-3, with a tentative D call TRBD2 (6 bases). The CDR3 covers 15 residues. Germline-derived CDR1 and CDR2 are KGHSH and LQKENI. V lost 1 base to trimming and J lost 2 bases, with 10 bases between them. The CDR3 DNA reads TGTGCCAGCTCACCACGGGACTTCGACACAGATACGCAGTATTTT. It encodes CASSPRDFDTDTQYF. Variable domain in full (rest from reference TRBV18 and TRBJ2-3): NAGVMQNPRHLVRRRGQEARLRCSPMKGHSHVYWYRQLPEEGLKFMVYLQKENIIDESGMPKERFSAEFPKEGPSILRIQQVVRGDSAAYFCASSPRDFDTDTQYFGPGTRLTVL.

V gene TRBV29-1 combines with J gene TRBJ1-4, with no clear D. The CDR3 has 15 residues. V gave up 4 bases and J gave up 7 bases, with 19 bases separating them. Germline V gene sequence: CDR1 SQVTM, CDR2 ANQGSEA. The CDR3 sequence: CSVGAGPHSFEKLFF. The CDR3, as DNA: TGCAGCGTTGGGGCCGGTCCTCATAGCTTTGAAAAACTGTTTTTT.

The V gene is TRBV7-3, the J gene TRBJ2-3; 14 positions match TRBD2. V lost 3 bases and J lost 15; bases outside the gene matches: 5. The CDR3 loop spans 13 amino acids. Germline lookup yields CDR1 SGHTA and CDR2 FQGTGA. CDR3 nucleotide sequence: TGTGCCAGCAGCTTGGGACTAGCGGGAGATGCATATTTT. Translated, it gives CASSLGLAGDAYF.

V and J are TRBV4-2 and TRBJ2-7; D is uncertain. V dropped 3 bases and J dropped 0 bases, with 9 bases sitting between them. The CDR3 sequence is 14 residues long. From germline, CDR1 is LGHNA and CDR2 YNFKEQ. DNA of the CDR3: TGTGCCAGCAGCCAGACGACGGCCTCCTACGAGCAGTACTTC. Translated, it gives CASSQTTASYEQYF.

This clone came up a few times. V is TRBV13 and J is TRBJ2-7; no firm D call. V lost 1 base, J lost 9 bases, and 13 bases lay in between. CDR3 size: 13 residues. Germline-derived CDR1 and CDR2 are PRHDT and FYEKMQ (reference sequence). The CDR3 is CASSLALEVGQYF. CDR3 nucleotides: TGTGCCAGCAGCTTAGCCCTAGAGGTCGGGCAGTACTTC.

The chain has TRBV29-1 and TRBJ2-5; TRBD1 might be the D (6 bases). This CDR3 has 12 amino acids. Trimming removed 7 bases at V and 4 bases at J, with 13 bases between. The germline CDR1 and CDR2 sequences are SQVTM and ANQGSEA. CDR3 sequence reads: CSAPEQGETQYF. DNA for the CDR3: TGCAGCGCCCCGGAACAGGGAGAGACCCAGTACTTC.

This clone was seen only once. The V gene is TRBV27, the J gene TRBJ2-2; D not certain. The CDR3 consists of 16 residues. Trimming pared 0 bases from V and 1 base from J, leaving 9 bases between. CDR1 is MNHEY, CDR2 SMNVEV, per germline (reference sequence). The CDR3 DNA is TGTGCCAGCAGTTTATCGGCGCAGGTGAACACCGGGGAGCTGTTTTTT. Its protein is CASSLSAQVNTGELFF.

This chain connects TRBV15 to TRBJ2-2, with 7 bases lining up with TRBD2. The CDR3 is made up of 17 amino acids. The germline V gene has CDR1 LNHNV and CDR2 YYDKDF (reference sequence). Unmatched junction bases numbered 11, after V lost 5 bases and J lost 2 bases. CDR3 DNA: TGTGCCACCAGCCGGAGGGCGGGGGAGGTAAACACCGGGGAGCTGTTTTTT. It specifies CATSRRAGEVNTGELFF.